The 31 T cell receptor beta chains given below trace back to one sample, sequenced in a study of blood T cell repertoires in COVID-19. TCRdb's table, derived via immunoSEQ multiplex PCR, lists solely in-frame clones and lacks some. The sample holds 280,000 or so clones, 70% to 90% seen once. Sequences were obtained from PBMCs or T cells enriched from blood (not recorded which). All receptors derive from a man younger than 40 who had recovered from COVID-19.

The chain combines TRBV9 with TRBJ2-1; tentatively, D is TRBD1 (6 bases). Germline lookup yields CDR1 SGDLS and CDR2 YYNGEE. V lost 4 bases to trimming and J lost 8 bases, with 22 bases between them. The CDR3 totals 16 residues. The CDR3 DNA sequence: TGTGCCAGCAGCCCACCTTCAGGGGTTGGTTACTATGAGCAGTTCTTC. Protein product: CASSPPSGVGYYEQFF. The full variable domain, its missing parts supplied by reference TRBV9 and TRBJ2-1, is DSGVTQTPKHLITATGQRVTLRCSPRSGDLSVYWYQQSLDQGLQFLIQYYNGEERAKGNILERFSAQQFPDLHSELNLSSLELGDSALYFCASSPPSGVGYYEQFFGPGTRLTVL.

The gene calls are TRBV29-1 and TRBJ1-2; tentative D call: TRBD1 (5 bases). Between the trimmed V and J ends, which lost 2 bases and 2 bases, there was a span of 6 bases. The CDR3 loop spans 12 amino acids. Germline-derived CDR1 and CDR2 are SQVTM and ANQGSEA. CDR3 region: CSVEQGNYGYTF. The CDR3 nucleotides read TGCAGCGTTGAACAGGGCAACTATGGCTACACCTTC.

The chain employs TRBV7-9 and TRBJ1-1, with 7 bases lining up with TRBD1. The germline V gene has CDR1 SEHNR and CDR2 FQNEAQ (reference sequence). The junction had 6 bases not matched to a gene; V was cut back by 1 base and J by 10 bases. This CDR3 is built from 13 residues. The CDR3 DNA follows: TGTGCCAGCAGCTTAGAGGAGGGGGCAACAGCTTTCTTT. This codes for CASSLEEGATAFF. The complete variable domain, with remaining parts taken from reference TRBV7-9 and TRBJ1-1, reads DTGVSQNPRHKITKRGQNVTFRCDPISEHNRLYWYRQTLGQGPEFLTYFQNEAQLEKSRLLSDRFSAERPKGSFSTLEIQRTEQGDSAMYLCASSLEEGATAFFGQGTRLTVV.

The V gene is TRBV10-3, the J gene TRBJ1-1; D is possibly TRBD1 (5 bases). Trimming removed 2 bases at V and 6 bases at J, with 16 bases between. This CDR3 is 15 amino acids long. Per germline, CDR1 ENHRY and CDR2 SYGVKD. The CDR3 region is CAISEPTRGTPEAFF. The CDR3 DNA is TGTGCCATCAGTGAGCCCACTCGGGGGACCCCTGAAGCTTTCTTT.

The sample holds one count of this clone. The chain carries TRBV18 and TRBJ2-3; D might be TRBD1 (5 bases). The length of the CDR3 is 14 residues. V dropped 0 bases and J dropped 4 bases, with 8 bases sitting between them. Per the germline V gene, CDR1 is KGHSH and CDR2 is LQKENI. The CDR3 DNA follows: TGTGCCAGCTCACCACCGACAGCTCCAGATACGCAGTATTTT. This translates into CASSPPTAPDTQYF.

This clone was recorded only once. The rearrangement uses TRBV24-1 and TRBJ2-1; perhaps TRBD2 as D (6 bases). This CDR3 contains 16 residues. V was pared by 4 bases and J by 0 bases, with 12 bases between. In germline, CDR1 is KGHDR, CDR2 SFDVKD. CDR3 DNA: TGTGCCACCAGTGACCCTAGCGCAAGCTCCTACAATGAGCAGTTCTTC. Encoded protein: CATSDPSASSYNEQFF.

For the CDR3, the DNA is TGTGCCAGCAGCTTAATGGAGGGAATATACTACGAGCAGTACTTC. Protein product: CASSLMEGIYYEQYF. The J gene is TRBJ2-7, the V gene TRBV13; tentative D call: TRBD2 (6 bases). CDR1 is PRHDT and CDR2 is FYEKMQ in the germline V gene (reference sequence). The CDR3 length is 15 residues. V was pared by 2 bases and J by 3 bases, with 14 bases between.

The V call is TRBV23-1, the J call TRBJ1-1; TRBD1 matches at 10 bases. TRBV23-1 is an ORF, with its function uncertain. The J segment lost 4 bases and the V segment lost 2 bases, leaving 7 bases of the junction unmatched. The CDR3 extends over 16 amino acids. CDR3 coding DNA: TGCGCCAGCAGTCAAGGAGGACAGGGGGGGGGCACTGAAGCTTTCTTT. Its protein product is CASSQGGQGGGTEAFF.

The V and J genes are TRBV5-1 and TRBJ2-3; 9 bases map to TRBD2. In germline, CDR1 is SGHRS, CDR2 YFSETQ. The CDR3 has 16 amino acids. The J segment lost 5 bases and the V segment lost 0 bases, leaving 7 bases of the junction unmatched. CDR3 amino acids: CASSLGPRGGQDTQYF. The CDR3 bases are TGCGCCAGCAGCTTGGGTCCGCGGGGGGGCCAAGATACGCAGTATTTT.

In DNA form, the CDR3 reads TGTGCCAGCAGTTTAATAGTCAACACCATATATTTT. Residues: CASSLIVNTIYF. This chain uses TRBV12-3 or TRBV12-4 with TRBJ1-3; D call uncertain. The length of the CDR3 is 12 residues. Trimming left V 2 bases short and J 7 bases short, with 6 bases between.

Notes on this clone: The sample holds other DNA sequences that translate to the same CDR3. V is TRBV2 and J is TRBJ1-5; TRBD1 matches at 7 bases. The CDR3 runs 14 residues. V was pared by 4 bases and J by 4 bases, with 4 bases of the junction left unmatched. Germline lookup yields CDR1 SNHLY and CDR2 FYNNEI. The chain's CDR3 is CASSGQGRNQPQHF. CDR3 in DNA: TGTGCCAGCAGTGGACAGGGCAGGAATCAGCCCCAGCATTTT.

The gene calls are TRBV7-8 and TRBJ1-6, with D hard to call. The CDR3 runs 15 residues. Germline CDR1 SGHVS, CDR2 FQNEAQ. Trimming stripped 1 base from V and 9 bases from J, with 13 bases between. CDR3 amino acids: CASSLEGEGTSPLHF. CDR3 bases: TGTGCCAGCAGCTTAGAAGGTGAGGGTACTTCACCCCTCCACTTT.

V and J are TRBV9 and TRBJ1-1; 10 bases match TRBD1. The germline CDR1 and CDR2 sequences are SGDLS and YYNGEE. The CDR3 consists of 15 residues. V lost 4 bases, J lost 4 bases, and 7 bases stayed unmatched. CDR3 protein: CASSSQTGGPTEAFF. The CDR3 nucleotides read TGTGCCAGCAGCAGCCAGACAGGGGGCCCCACTGAAGCTTTCTTT.

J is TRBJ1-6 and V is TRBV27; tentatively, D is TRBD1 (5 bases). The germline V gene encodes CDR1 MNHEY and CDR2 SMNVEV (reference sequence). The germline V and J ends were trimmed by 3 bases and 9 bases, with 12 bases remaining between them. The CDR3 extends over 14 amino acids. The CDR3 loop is CASSFTGGGSPLHF. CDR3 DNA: TGTGCCAGCAGTTTCACGGGGGGGGGTTCACCCCTCCACTTT.

CDR3: CSVEPRGGDEQYF. The CDR3, as DNA: TGCAGCGTAGAGCCCAGGGGCGGCGACGAGCAGTACTTC. The chain carries TRBV29-1 and TRBJ2-7; tentative D call: TRBD1 (6 bases). In germline, CDR1 is SQVTM, CDR2 ANQGSEA. The V end was cut by 6 bases, the J end by 5 bases, with 17 bases between. The CDR3 consists of 13 residues.

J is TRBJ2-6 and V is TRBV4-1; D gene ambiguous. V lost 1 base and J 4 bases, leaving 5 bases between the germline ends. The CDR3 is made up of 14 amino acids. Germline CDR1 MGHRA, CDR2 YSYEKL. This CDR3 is CASSQVRGANVLTF. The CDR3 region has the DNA TGCGCCAGCAGCCAAGTCCGGGGGGCCAACGTCCTGACTTTC.

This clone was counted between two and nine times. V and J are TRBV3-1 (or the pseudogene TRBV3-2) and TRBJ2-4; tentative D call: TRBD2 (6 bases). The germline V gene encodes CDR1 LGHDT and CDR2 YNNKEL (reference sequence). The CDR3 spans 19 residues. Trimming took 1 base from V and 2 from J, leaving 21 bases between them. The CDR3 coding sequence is TGTGCCAGCAGCCAAGGCGGGGTTGTTCGGGGGAACCCCAAAAACATTCAGTACTTC. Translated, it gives CASSQGGVVRGNPKNIQYF.

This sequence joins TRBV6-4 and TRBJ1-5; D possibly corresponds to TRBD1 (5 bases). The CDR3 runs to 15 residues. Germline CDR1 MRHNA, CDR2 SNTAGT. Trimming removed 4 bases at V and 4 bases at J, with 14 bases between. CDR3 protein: CASSVVGGNNQPQHF. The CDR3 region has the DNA TGTGCCAGCAGTGTGGTGGGGGGGAATAATCAGCCCCAGCATTTT.

CDR3 residues: CASSVQVSWPQHF. The CDR3 DNA sequence: TGTGCCAGCAGCGTGCAGGTTTCATGGCCCCAGCATTTT. The chain combines TRBV5-8 with TRBJ1-5; D not resolved. Trimming removed 4 bases from V and 9 bases from J, with 14 bases in between. This CDR3 comprises 13 residues. Germline CDR1 reads SGHTS; CDR2 reads YDEGEE.

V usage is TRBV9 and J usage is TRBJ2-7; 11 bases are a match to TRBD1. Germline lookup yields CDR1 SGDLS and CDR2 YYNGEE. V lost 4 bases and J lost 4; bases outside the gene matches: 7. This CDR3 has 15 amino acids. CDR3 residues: CASSSRDRGVYEQYF. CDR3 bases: TGTGCCAGCAGCTCCCGGGACAGGGGGGTTTACGAGCAGTACTTC.

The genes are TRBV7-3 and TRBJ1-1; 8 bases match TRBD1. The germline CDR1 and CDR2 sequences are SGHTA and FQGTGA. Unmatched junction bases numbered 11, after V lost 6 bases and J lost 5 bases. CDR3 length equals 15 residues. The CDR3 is CASRPDRGLATEAFF. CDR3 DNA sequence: TGTGCCAGCAGGCCCGACAGGGGCCTAGCTACTGAAGCTTTCTTT.

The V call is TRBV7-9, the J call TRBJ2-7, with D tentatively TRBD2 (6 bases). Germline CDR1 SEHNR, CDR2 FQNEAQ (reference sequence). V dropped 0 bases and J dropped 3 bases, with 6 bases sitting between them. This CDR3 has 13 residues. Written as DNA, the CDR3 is TGTGCCAGCAGCTTAGCGGAGGGCTACGAGCAGTACTTC. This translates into CASSLAEGYEQYF.

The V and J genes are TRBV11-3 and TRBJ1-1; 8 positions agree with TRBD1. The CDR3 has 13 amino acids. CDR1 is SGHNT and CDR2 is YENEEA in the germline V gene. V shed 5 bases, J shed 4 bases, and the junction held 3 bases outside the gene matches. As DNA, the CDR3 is TGTGCCAGCAGCGAACAGGGGGGCACTGAAGCTTTCTTT. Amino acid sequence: CASSEQGGTEAFF.

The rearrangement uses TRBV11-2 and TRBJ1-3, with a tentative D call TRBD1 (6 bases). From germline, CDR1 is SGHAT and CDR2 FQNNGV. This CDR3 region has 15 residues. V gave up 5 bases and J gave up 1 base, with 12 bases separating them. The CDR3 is CASSPRTGSGNTIYF. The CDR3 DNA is TGTGCCAGCAGCCCGCGAACAGGGTCTGGAAACACCATATATTTT.

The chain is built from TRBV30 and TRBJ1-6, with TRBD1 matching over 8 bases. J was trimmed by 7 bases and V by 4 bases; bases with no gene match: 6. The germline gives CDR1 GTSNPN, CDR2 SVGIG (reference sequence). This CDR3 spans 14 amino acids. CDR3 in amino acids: CAWTRNRGNSPLHF. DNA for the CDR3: TGTGCCTGGACCCGTAACAGGGGGAATTCACCCCTCCACTTT.

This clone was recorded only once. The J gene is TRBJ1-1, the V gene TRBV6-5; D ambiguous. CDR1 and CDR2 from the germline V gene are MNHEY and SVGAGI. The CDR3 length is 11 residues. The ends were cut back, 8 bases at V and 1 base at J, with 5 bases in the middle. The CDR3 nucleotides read TGTGCCAGCTCTACGAACACTGAAGCTTTCTTT. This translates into CASSTNTEAFF.

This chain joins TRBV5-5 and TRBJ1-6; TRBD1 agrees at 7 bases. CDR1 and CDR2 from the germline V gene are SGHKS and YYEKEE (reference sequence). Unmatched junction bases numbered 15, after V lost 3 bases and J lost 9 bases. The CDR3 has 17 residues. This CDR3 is CASSYRTTASGGSPLHF. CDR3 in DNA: TGTGCCAGCAGCTACCGTACGACAGCCTCAGGGGGTTCACCCCTCCACTTT.

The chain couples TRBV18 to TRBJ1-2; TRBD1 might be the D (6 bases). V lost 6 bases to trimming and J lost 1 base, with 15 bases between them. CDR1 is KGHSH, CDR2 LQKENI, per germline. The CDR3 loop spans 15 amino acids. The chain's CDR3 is CASSPTMDSNYGYTF. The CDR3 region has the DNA TGTGCCAGCTCTCCGACCATGGACAGTAACTATGGCTACACCTTC.

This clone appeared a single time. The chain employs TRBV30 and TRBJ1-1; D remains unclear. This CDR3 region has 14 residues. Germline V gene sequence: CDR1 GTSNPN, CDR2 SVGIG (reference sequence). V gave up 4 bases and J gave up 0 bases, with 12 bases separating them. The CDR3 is CAWIKQIMNTEAFF. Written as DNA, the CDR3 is TGTGCCTGGATAAAACAGATCATGAACACTGAAGCTTTCTTT.

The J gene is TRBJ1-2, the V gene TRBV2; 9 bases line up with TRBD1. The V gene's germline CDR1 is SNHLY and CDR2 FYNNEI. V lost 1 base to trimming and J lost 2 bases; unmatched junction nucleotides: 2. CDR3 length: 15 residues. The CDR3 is CASSEGGQGNYGYTF. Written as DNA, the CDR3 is TGTGCCAGCAGTGAAGGGGGACAGGGAAACTATGGCTACACCTTC.

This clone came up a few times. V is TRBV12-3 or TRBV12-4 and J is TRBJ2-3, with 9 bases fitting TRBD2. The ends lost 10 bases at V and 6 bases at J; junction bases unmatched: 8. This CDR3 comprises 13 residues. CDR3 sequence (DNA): TGTGCCATCGCGGGAGGGGGCCGTGATACGCAGTATTTT. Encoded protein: CAIAGGGRDTQYF.